This T cell receptor beta chain was retrieved from a study of glioma-infiltrating T cells after dendritic cell vaccination. PBMC were collected before vaccination, two weeks after the third vaccination, and at progression. The CDR3 contains 14 residues. V lost 6 bases to trimming and J lost 4 bases; unmatched junction nucleotides: 8. Germline V gene data show CDR1 as LNHDA and CDR2 as SQIVND (reference sequence). The method was immunoSEQ multiplex PCR; TCRdb's version includes in-frame clones alone and lacks a portion of them. The sample has roughly 68,000 clones; around 83% are singletons. This clonotype was obtained from a human donor with glioblastoma. The sequencing here drew on blood, taken before dendritic cell vaccination. The chain has TRBV19 and TRBJ1-2; 7 bases agree with TRBD1. The chain's CDR3 is CASRSDRATYGYTF. The CDR3 bases are TGTGCCAGTAGATCCGACAGGGCCACCTATGGCTACACCTTC.